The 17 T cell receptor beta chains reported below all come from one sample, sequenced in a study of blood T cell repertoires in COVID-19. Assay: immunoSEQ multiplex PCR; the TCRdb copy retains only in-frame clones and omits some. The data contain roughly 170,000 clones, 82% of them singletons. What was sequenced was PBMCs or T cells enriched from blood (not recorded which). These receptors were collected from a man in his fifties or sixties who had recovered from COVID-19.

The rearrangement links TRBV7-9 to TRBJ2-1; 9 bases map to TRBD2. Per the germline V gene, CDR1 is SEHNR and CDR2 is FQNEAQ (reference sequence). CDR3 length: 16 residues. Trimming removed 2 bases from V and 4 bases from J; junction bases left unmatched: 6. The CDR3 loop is CASSLLSGRRYNEQFF. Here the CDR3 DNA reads TGTGCCAGCAGCTTACTTAGCGGGAGAAGGTACAATGAGCAGTTCTTC.

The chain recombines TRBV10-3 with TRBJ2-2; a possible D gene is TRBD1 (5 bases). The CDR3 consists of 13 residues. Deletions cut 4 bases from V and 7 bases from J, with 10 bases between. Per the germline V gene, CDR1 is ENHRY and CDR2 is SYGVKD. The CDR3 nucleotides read TGTGCCATCAGTGGGATAGACAGCGGGGAGCTGTTTTTT. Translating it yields CAISGIDSGELFF.

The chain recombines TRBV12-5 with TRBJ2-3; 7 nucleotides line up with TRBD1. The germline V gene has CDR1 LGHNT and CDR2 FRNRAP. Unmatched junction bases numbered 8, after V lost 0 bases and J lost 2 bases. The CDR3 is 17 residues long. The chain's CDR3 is CASGLVLGQELTDTQYF. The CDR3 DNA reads TGTGCTAGTGGTTTGGTACTAGGACAGGAGCTCACAGATACGCAGTATTTT.

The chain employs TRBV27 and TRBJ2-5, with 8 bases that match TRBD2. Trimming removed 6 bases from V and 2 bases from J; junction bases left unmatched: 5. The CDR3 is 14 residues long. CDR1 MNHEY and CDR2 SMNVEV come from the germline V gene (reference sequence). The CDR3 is CASSPGRGQETQYF. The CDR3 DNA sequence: TGTGCCAGCAGCCCCGGGAGGGGTCAAGAGACCCAGTACTTC.

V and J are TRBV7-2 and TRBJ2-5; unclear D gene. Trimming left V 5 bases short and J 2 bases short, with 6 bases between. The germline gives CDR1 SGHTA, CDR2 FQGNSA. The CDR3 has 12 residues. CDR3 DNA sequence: TGTGCCAGCAGCCGACAACAAGAGACCCAGTACTTC. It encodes CASSRQQETQYF.

The CDR3 DNA follows: TGCGCCAGCCGACCAGGCGGTGCGGGAGATACGCAGTATTTT. Translation gives CASRPGGAGDTQYF. The chain recombines TRBV5-1 with TRBJ2-3, with a possible D match to TRBD2 (5 bases). Deletions cut 7 bases from V and 5 bases from J, with 17 bases between. Per germline, CDR1 SGHRS and CDR2 YFSETQ. The CDR3 is made up of 14 amino acids.

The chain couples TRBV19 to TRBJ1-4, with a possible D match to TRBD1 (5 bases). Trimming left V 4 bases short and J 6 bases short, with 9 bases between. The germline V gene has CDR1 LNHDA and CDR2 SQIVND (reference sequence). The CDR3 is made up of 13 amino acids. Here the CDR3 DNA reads TGTGCCAGTAGTACCAGGGCGGATGAAAAACTGTTTTTT. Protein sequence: CASSTRADEKLFF.

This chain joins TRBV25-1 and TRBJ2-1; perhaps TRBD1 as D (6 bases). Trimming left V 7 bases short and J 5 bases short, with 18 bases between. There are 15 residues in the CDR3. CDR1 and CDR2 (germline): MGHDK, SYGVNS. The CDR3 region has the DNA TGTGCCAGCACGCTGACAGGAGAAGGGAACAATGAGCAGTTCTTC. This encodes CASTLTGEGNNEQFF.

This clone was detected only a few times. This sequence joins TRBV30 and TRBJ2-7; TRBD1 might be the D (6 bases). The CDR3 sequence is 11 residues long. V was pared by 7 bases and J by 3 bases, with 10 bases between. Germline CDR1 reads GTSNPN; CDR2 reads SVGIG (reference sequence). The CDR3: CAFSRGYEQYF. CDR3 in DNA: TGTGCCTTTTCCAGGGGCTACGAGCAGTACTTC.

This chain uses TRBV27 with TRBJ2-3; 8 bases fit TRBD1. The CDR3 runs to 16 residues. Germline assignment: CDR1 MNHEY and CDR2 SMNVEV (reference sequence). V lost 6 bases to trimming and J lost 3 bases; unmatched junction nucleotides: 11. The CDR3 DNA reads TGTGCCAGCAGATTTCCAGGGGGCGCGGGTACAGATACGCAGTATTTT. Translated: CASRFPGGAGTDTQYF.

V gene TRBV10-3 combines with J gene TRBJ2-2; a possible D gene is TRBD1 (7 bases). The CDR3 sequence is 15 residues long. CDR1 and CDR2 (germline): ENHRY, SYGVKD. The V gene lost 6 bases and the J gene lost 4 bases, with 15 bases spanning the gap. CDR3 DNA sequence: TGTGCCATCAGAGGGGGCCAGGGGGGCACCGGGGAGCTGTTTTTT. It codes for CAIRGGQGGTGELFF.

The CDR3 region has the DNA TGTGCCAGCAGTCCTACTAGCGGGGGGGCCTCAAATGAGCAGTTCTTC. This codes for CASSPTSGGASNEQFF. The chain carries TRBV7-2 and TRBJ2-1; the match to TRBD2 covers 13 bases. The CDR3 runs 16 residues. Germline CDR1 is SGHTA and CDR2 is FQGNSA. V shed 6 bases and J 7 bases; nucleotides not matched to a gene: 9.

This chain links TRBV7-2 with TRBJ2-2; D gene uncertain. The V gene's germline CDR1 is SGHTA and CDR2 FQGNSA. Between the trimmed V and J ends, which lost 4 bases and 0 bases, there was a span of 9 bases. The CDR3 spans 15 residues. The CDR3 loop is CASSWRRTNTGELFF. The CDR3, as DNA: TGTGCCAGCAGCTGGCGGCGTACGAACACCGGGGAGCTGTTTTTT.

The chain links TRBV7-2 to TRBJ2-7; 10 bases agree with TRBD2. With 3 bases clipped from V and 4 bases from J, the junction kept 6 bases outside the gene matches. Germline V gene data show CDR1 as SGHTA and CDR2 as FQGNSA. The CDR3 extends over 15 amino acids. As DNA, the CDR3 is TGTGCCAGCAGCTTTAGCGGGAGGCTGGGGTACGAGCAGTACTTC. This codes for CASSFSGRLGYEQYF.

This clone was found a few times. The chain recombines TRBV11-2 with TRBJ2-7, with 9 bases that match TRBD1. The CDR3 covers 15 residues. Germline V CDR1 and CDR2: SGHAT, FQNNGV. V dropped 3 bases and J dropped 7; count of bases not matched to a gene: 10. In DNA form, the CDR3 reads TGTGCCAGCAGCTTTGTTGGACAGGGGATTAAAGAGCAGTACTTC. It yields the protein CASSFVGQGIKEQYF.

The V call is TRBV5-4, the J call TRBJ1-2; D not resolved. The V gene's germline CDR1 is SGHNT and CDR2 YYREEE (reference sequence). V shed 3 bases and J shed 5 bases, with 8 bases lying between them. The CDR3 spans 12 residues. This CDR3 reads CASSSLFYGYTF. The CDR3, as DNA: TGTGCCAGCAGCTCCCTTTTTTATGGCTACACCTTC. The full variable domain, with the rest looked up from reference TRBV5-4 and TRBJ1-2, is ETGVTQSPTHLIKTRGQQVTLRCSSQSGHNTVSWYQQALGQGPQFIFQYYREEENGRGNFPPRFSGLQFPNYSSELNVNALELDDSALYLCASSSLFYGYTFGSGTRLTVV.

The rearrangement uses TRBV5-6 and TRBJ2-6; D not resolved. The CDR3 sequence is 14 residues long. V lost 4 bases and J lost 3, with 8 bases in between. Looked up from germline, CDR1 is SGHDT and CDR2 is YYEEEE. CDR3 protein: CASSPPGGANVLTF. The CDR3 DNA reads TGTGCCAGCAGCCCCCCCGGTGGGGCCAACGTCCTGACTTTC.